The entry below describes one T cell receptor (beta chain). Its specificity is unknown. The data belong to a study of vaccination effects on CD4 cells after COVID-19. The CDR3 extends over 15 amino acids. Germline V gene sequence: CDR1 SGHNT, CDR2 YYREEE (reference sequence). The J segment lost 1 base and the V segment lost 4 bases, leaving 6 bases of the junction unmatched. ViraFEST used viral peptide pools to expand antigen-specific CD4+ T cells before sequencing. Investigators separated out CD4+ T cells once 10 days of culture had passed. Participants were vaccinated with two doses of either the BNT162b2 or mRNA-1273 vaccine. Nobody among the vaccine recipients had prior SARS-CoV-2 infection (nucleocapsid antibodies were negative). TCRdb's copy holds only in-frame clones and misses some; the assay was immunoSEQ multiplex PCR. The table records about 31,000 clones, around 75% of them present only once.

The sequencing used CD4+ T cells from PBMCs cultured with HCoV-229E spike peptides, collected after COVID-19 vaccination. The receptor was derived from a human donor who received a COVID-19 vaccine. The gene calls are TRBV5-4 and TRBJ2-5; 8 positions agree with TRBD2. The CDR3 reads CASSRGSGVQETQYF. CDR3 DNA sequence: TGTGCCAGCAGCCGGGGTAGCGGGGTCCAAGAGACCCAGTACTTC. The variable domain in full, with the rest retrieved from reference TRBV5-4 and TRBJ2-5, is ETGVTQSPTHLIKTRGQQVTLRCSSQSGHNTVSWYQQALGQGPQFIFQYYREEENGRGNFPPRFSGLQFPNYSSELNVNALELDDSALYLCASSRGSGVQETQYFGPGTRLLVL.